Listed here is a single T cell receptor (beta chain). Its antigen specificity is not known. Per-nucleotide qualities are absent, and no much larger clonotype sits a single base away. This sample was taken from a study of technical replicates of blood from a few donors (dated by TCRdb to about 2017). For CDR1 and CDR2, the germline V gene lists SGHRS and YFSETQ. Including the terminal cysteine and phenylalanine, the CDR3 comprises 17 residues. Only the CDR3 region is kept as DNA, spanning 51 bases read in frame from base 1. After removal of 4 bases from V and 2 bases from J, the junction retains 13 bases not matched to a gene. To prepare the library, the immunoSEQ multiplex PCR assay was applied. As stored in TCRdb, this immuneACCESS dataset retains in-frame rearrangements with V and J assigned. A fraction of the clones does not appear; measured against another copy, unresolved V genes explain less than half of the discrepancy, and the remainder lacks a known reason. This sample lists around 80,000 clones; just over 90% were detected once. Of the sample, 0.2% to 0.25% is held by the ten largest clones.

Sequenced sample: T cells isolated from PBMCs. The TCR originated in a human donor in good health. The chain employs TRBV5-1 and TRBJ2-3, with 7 bases aligning to TRBD2. Here the CDR3 is given as CASSRAGSGTSTDTQYF. The DNA reads TGCGCCAGCAGCAGGGCGGGGAGCGGGACCTCCACAGATACGCAGTATTTT. Beyond the CDR3, the reference TRBV5-1 and TRBJ2-3 genes provide the residues; the full variable domain reads: KAGVTQTPRYLIKTRGQQVTLSCSPISGHRSVSWYQQTPGQGLQFLFEYFSETQRNKGNFPGRFSGRQFSNSRSEMNVSTLELGDSALYLCASSRAGSGTSTDTQYFGPGTRLTVL.